A selection of T cell receptor beta chains follows, all from one sample in a study of T cells expressing NK-cell markers. For each CDR3 protein, TCRdb gives one entry from its re-call of the 5' RACE reads, without DNA. This sample's table reports 90,000 to 130,000 distinct CDR3 sequences. The material sequenced was blood T cells: a sorted CD56 or NKG2C T cell subset, CD4+ or CD8+ T cells, or bulk PBMC T cells (not recorded which). These receptors all come from a woman between 18 and 69 years old in good health. Each CDR3 is given with its conserved first and last residue.

cdr3_aa: CSVVGGDGQYF
j_call: TRBJ2-3
v_call: TRBV29-1

cdr3_aa: CASSLWGGGYEQYF
j_call: TRBJ2-7
v_call: TRBV12-3/TRBV12-4

cdr3_aa: CASSSGPTLYEQYF
j_call: TRBJ2-7
v_call: TRBV5-4

cdr3_aa: CASSPYRGTSDQETQYF
j_call: TRBJ2-5
v_call: TRBV7-2

cdr3_aa: CASSSGTGVYNEQFF
j_call: TRBJ2-1
v_call: TRBV27

cdr3_aa: CASNLQGMGNEQFF
j_call: TRBJ2-1
v_call: TRBV27

cdr3_aa: CASSDSGGSYNSPLHF
j_call: TRBJ1-6
v_call: TRBV25-1

cdr3_aa: CASTLAGGTEAFF
j_call: TRBJ1-1
v_call: TRBV28

cdr3_aa: CASSQDQANHLNEQFF
j_call: TRBJ2-1
v_call: TRBV3-1

cdr3_aa: CATSLDRVRQHF
j_call: TRBJ1-5
v_call: TRBV15

cdr3_aa: CASRDRGTRAGETQYF
j_call: TRBJ2-5
v_call: TRBV19

cdr3_aa: CASSQGGDGTDTQYF
j_call: TRBJ2-3
v_call: TRBV7-2

cdr3_aa: CASSFYGDEQFF
j_call: TRBJ2-1
v_call: TRBV9

cdr3_aa: CASSPNRGRDDTQYF
j_call: TRBJ2-3
v_call: TRBV11-2

cdr3_aa: CASSFSLAGINEQFF
j_call: TRBJ2-1
v_call: TRBV7-9

cdr3_aa: CASSFWAAALDTQYF
j_call: TRBJ2-3
v_call: TRBV5-6

cdr3_aa: CASSRRMADWGEQFF
j_call: TRBJ2-1
v_call: TRBV7-7

cdr3_aa: CSVELVLGGADNEQFF
j_call: TRBJ2-1
v_call: TRBV29-1

cdr3_aa: CASSFSLDTEAFF
j_call: TRBJ1-1
v_call: TRBV7-8

cdr3_aa: CASSLGTGTDTQYF
j_call: TRBJ2-3
v_call: TRBV7-2

cdr3_aa: CASSDGDRAHNEQFF
j_call: TRBJ2-1
v_call: TRBV6-4

cdr3_aa: CSARDSWQGNSPLHF
j_call: TRBJ1-6
v_call: TRBV20-1

cdr3_aa: CASSSGHYSTDTQYF
j_call: TRBJ2-3
v_call: TRBV11-2

cdr3_aa: CASSYSTTSGGADLYNEQFF
j_call: TRBJ2-1
v_call: TRBV6-2/TRBV6-3

cdr3_aa: CSVWGQLANDEQYF
j_call: TRBJ2-7
v_call: TRBV29-1

cdr3_aa: CASSVDRVGETQYF
j_call: TRBJ2-5
v_call: TRBV5-6

cdr3_aa: CSHPLGAGYTF
j_call: TRBJ1-2
v_call: TRBV29-1

cdr3_aa: CASREGGSYEQYF
j_call: TRBJ2-7
v_call: TRBV14

cdr3_aa: CSAPYLAEGLYEQYF
j_call: TRBJ2-7
v_call: TRBV20-1

cdr3_aa: CASSPGLAINEQFF
j_call: TRBJ2-1
v_call: TRBV12-3/TRBV12-4

cdr3_aa: CASSVGVGGEQFF
j_call: TRBJ2-1
v_call: TRBV9

cdr3_aa: CASSDPGAGTDTQYF
j_call: TRBJ2-3
v_call: TRBV9

cdr3_aa: CASSMATEAFF
j_call: TRBJ1-1
v_call: TRBV28

cdr3_aa: CATSREGGNEKLFF
j_call: TRBJ1-4
v_call: TRBV15

cdr3_aa: CASSQPPRGGLGEQFF
j_call: TRBJ2-1
v_call: TRBV4-1

cdr3_aa: CSARSDRTNTEAFF
j_call: TRBJ1-1
v_call: TRBV20-1

cdr3_aa: CASSQDTLSSYEQYF
j_call: TRBJ2-7
v_call: TRBV3-1

cdr3_aa: CASSWSEAEAFF
j_call: TRBJ1-1
v_call: TRBV11-2

cdr3_aa: CAWRELGQLNYGYTF
j_call: TRBJ1-2
v_call: TRBV30

cdr3_aa: CASSPSRNTGELFF
j_call: TRBJ2-2
v_call: TRBV12-3/TRBV12-4

cdr3_aa: CASSLGTLGQAFF
j_call: TRBJ1-1
v_call: TRBV7-3

cdr3_aa: CASSHTETQYF
j_call: TRBJ2-5
v_call: TRBV11-2

cdr3_aa: CASSIPSGELFF
j_call: TRBJ2-2
v_call: TRBV19

cdr3_aa: CASSQRGATNEKLFF
j_call: TRBJ1-4
v_call: TRBV4-3

cdr3_aa: CASSSAAHGYTF
j_call: TRBJ1-2
v_call: TRBV12-3/TRBV12-4

cdr3_aa: CASSLIGTGNQETQYF
j_call: TRBJ2-5
v_call: TRBV5-4

cdr3_aa: CGFRTGGHEQYF
j_call: TRBJ2-7
v_call: TRBV29-1

cdr3_aa: CASSFYISSGRAGRGEETQYF
j_call: TRBJ2-5
v_call: TRBV11-2

cdr3_aa: CASSFRGRDNEQFF
j_call: TRBJ2-1
v_call: TRBV28

cdr3_aa: CASSGAAAEAFF
j_call: TRBJ1-1
v_call: TRBV6-5

cdr3_aa: CASSLTRQGTIGAFF
j_call: TRBJ1-1
v_call: TRBV7-9